This T cell receptor (beta chain) was sequenced for a study of OX40 agonist ivuxolimab in advanced cancers. Overall study: A partial response was reached by three patients: one with hepatocellular carcinoma and two with cutaneous melanoma. Points from the study as a whole: What antigens the expanded peripheral T cells recognized was never established. Normalized T-cell clonal expansion was also low in some nonresponders.

This CDR3 is built from 16 residues. The trim removed 6 bases at V and 6 bases at J, leaving 13 bases unmatched. CDR1 is LNHDA, CDR2 SQIVND, per germline (reference sequence). Sequenced by immunoSEQ multiplex PCR; TCRdb stores in-frame clones only, minus some. This table has 50,000 to 65,000 clones, around 81% appearing once. Points on this clone: Antigen: not known.

The input for sequencing was CD4+ or CD8+ T cells sorted from blood, taken in a trial of the OX40 agonist ivuxolimab. This chain links TRBV19 with TRBJ2-3; 9 positions match TRBD2. The sequence was obtained from an adult with an advanced solid tumor such as melanoma, head and neck, liver or kidney cancer. The CDR3 DNA reads as TGTGCCAGTAGGGCCGGGAAGCTAGCGGGGACTGATACGCAGTATTTT. Translating it yields CASRAGKLAGTDTQYF.